A selection of T cell receptor beta chains follows, all from one sample in a study of blood T cell repertoires in COVID-19. Some clones are missing from TCRdb's copy, which holds only in-frame ones; the method was immunoSEQ multiplex PCR. Here the sample spans about 60,000 clones, around 80% being singletons. Source material: peripheral blood. These receptors came from a woman older than 75 with acute or convalescent COVID-19. CDR3s include the opening cysteine and the closing phenylalanine or tryptophan. The D gene is left open where the match is weak. Size is omitted from some rows. Given values are once, few, many or a class for expanded clones.

TRBD1	TRBV6-6	few	TRBJ1-5	TGTGCCAGCAGTTACACCGGGGACAGGCCGGGGCATTTT	CASSYTGDRPGHF
TRBD1	TRBV6-1	once	TRBJ2-7	TGTGCCAGCAGTGAAGAAGTCAGGGGGCGGTACGAGCAGTACTTC	CASSEEVRGRYEQYF
.	TRBV5-6	.	TRBJ2-2	TGTGCCAGCAGCTTACTGCACAGGAGTACGACCGGGGAGCTGTTTTTT	CASSLLHRSTTGELFF
.	TRBV7-8	once	TRBJ2-7	TGTGCCAGCAGCTTAGCGATAACTGCTGGCTACGAGCAGTACTTC	CASSLAITAGYEQYF
.	TRBV10-1	.	TRBJ1-6	TGCGCCAGCAGTGAGTCGCCAGGGTTGAGGAATTCACCCCTCCACTTT	CASSESPGLRNSPLHF
.	TRBV10-1	.	TRBJ2-3	TGCGCCAGCAGTGGAGGGCAGGCCAAGACGCAGTATTTT	CASSGGQAKTQYF
TRBD1	TRBV5-1	.	TRBJ2-2	TGCGCCAGCAGCCCTCCGACGGGACAGGGTGTCGGGGAGCTGTTTTTT	CASSPPTGQGVGELFF
TRBD1	TRBV19	.	TRBJ2-1	TGTGCCAGTACCCAAGGGCCGGGGACAGGGGCGTATGAGCAGTTCTTC	CASTQGPGTGAYEQFF
TRBD1	TRBV10-3	.	TRBJ1-1	TGTGCCATCAGTGATACAGGGGTTCTTGAAGCTTTCTTT	CAISDTGVLEAFF
TRBD1	TRBV4-1	.	TRBJ1-6	TGCGCCAGCAGCCAATGGGACAGGAGTACACCCCTCCACTTT	CASSQWDRSTPLHF
TRBD1	TRBV6-8	.	TRBJ2-2	TGTGCCAGCAGTCCCCCGGGGGGACAGGGGGTCCCCGGGGAGCTGTTTTTT	CASSPPGGQGVPGELFF
TRBD1	TRBV7-9	.	TRBJ1-2	TGTGCCAGCAGCTTACAGACAGGGTATGGCTACACCTTC	CASSLQTGYGYTF
TRBD1	TRBV2	.	TRBJ1-1	TGTGCCAGCAGTGGAACAGGGGGGATGAACACTGAAGCTTTCTTT	CASSGTGGMNTEAFF
TRBD1	TRBV7-9	.	TRBJ1-1	TGTGCCAGCAGCCCCTGGACAGGGACGAACACTGAAGCTTTCTTT	CASSPWTGTNTEAFF
.	TRBV6-6	.	TRBJ1-2	TGTGCCAGCAGTTCAGAGGGTGACTATGGCTACACCTTC	CASSSEGDYGYTF
TRBD1	TRBV7-9	.	TRBJ2-6	TGTGCCAGCAGCTTAAGACAGGGAACCATCTCTGGGGCCAACGTCCTGACTTTC	CASSLRQGTISGANVLTF
TRBD1	TRBV11-1	few	TRBJ2-5	TGTGCCAGCAGCCTCGACAGGGGAGAGACCCAGTACTTC	CASSLDRGETQYF
.	TRBV2	.	TRBJ1-2	TGTGCCAGCAGTCTCGACCCGACATTTGGAATTGGGCAGGCGCTGCCCTTC	CASSLDPTFGIGQALPF
.	TRBV27	.	TRBJ2-1	TGTGCCAGCAGTTCGTCTCTGCGTTACAATGAGCAGTTCTTC	CASSSSLRYNEQFF
.	TRBV15	.	TRBJ1-1	TGTGCCACCAGCAGAGATGCGACGGGGAAGGGCATCACTGAAGCTTTCTTT	CATSRDATGKGITEAFF
TRBD2	TRBV4-2	.	TRBJ2-4	TGTGCCAGCAGCCAAGCCAACCGGGACTACAAATCCAAAAACATTCAGTACTTC	CASSQANRDYKSKNIQYF
TRBD1	TRBV19	.	TRBJ2-6	TGTGCCAGCGACCAAGGGGGCGGAGGGGCCAACGTCCTGACTTTC	CASDQGGGGANVLTF
TRBD2	TRBV6-5	.	TRBJ2-7	TGTGCCAGCAGCGTAGGAAGCGGGAGGGCCTACGAGCAGTACTTC	CASSVGSGRAYEQYF
TRBD2	TRBV5-1	.	TRBJ2-1	TGCGCCAGCAGTGAACTAGCGGGGGGCAATGAGCAGTTCTTC	CASSELAGGNEQFF
TRBD1	TRBV3-1/TRBV3-2	.	TRBJ1-2	TGTGCCAGCAGCCAAGCGGCAGGGGGCGGAAACTATGGCTACACCTTC	CASSQAAGGGNYGYTF
.	TRBV4-1	.	TRBJ1-3	TGCGCCAGCAGCCAAGAGGGAGGGTACCGGGTGGGCATCTCTGGAAACACCATATATTTT	CASSQEGGYRVGISGNTIYF
.	TRBV30	.	TRBJ2-4	TGTGCCTTCCACGGGCAGGGCATGTTGAACATTCAGTACTTC	CAFHGQGMLNIQYF
.	TRBV5-1	once	TRBJ1-6	TGCGCCAGCAGCTTGGGAGCAGGGTCAAATTCACCCCTCCACTTT	CASSLGAGSNSPLHF
TRBD1	TRBV23-1	.	TRBJ1-5	TGCGCCAGCAGTCGGGACAGGGGGCGCTTAGGAAGTCCGCCCCAGCATTTT	CASSRDRGRLGSPPQHF
TRBD1	TRBV29-1	.	TRBJ2-7	TGCAGCGTTCCTCGAACGGACAGGGGCAACGAGCAGTACTTC	CSVPRTDRGNEQYF
TRBD1	TRBV11-2	.	TRBJ2-1	TGTGCCAGCAGCTCAAGGGGACAGACCTACAATGAGCAGTTCTTC	CASSSRGQTYNEQFF
TRBD2	TRBV20-1	.	TRBJ2-1	TGCAGTGCTAGTGGGCTAGCGGGAGCCAAGGAGCAGTTCTTC	CSASGLAGAKEQFF
.	TRBV5-1	.	TRBJ1-2	TGCGCCAGCAGCCCCTCGGGGGGGCGCTATGGCTACACCTTC	CASSPSGGRYGYTF
TRBD2	TRBV11-2	few	TRBJ2-1	TGTGCCAGCAGCCCGGGACTAGCGGGACTGAGTGTGGGGAATGAGCAGTTCTTC	CASSPGLAGLSVGNEQFF
.	TRBV25-1	.	TRBJ1-4	TGTGCCAGCAGTGAATTTAGAGGATGGGAAAAACTGTTTTTT	CASSEFRGWEKLFF
.	TRBV15	once	TRBJ2-6	TGTGCCACCAGCAGAGATATGGGGGGGCACGTCCTGACTTTC	CATSRDMGGHVLTF
.	TRBV19	once	TRBJ1-5	TGTGCCAGTAGTATATCAGGGGCAAGTCAGCCCCAGCATTTT	CASSISGASQPQHF
.	TRBV9	once	TRBJ1-3	TGTGCCAGCAGCGTAGCCGGCGGGGGACCCAGCTCTGGAAACACCATATATTTT	CASSVAGGGPSSGNTIYF
TRBD1	TRBV10-3	.	TRBJ1-1	TGTGCCATCGGGGGACAGGGGAACACTGAAGCTTTCTTT	CAIGGQGNTEAFF
.	TRBV7-2	.	TRBJ1-5	TGTGCCAGCAGCTTAATATCTAGCAATCAGCCCCAGCATTTT	CASSLISSNQPQHF
.	TRBV5-4	.	TRBJ2-6	TGTGCCAGCAGACAAACAGGTTCCGGGGCCAACGTCCTGACTTTC	CASRQTGSGANVLTF
.	TRBV2	.	TRBJ2-3	TGTGCCAGCAGCCAAGACTTTACAGGAGATACGCAGTATTTT	CASSQDFTGDTQYF
TRBD2	TRBV27	.	TRBJ2-3	TGTGCCAGCAGCCGGACTAGGGCAGATACGCAGTATTTT	CASSRTRADTQYF
TRBD1	TRBV5-1	.	TRBJ1-6	TGCGCCAGCAGCTTGCCACTTCCAGGGGGCGACAATTCACCCCTCCACTTT	CASSLPLPGGDNSPLHF
TRBD1	TRBV6-1	.	TRBJ2-1	TGTGCCAGCAGTGAAGCCCTCCCGGGACAGGGGGCTCGCGGGAGGGGCTATGAGCAGTTCTTC	CASSEALPGQGARGRGYEQFF
.	TRBV2	.	TRBJ2-5	TGTGCCAGCAGTGGGGGAGGTCAAGAGACCCAGTACTTC	CASSGGGQETQYF
.	TRBV6-5	few	TRBJ1-2	TGTGCCAGCAGCCGGTTGAACTATGGCTACACCTTC	CASSRLNYGYTF
.	TRBV6-1	.	TRBJ1-6	TGTGCCAGCAGTGAGGCGGGCGCGGGGAATTCACCCCTCCACTTT	CASSEAGAGNSPLHF
.	TRBV10-3	.	TRBJ1-5	TGTGCCATCAGTGAGTGGGGGCCTAATCAGCCCCAGCATTTT	CAISEWGPNQPQHF
.	TRBV28	.	TRBJ2-5	TGTGCCAGCAGGGTCGCGGGGGAGACCCAGTACTTC	CASRVAGETQYF
.	TRBV19	.	TRBJ1-1	TGTGCCAGTAGTATTCCAGGCACAGGGATTTCTTTCTTT	CASSIPGTGISFF
.	TRBV19	.	TRBJ1-5	TGTGCCAGTAGTATAGCCCGACAGTTATATAGCAATCAGCCCCAGCATTTT	CASSIARQLYSNQPQHF
.	TRBV25-1	.	TRBJ2-7	TGTGCCAGCAGCCACCCTTGGGCAACCTACGAGCAGTACTTC	CASSHPWATYEQYF